These 6 T cell receptor beta chains were all obtained from the same sample, sequenced in a study of CD8+ T cells in alopecia areata. Treatment of the sample: oral pan-JAK inhibitor, 5-10 mg twice daily. Isolated RNA was reverse transcribed into cDNA used as the sequencing template. Sequenced by immunoSEQ multiplex PCR; TCRdb stores in-frame clones only, minus some. Of approximately 140,000 clones in the sample, around 83% are singletons; the top ten hold roughly 13%. The starting material was CD8+ T cells sorted from blood, obtained at week 4, from a patient treated with tofacitinib. Every receptor here comes from a human donor with alopecia areata.

The gene calls are TRBV7-3 and TRBJ2-1; perhaps TRBD1 as D (6 bases). Germline-derived CDR1 and CDR2 are SGHTA and FQGTGA. The CDR3 totals 15 residues. The ends were cut back, 2 bases at V and 7 bases at J, with 15 bases in the middle. The CDR3 DNA reads TGTGCCAGCAGCTTAGTTGCAGGGGCACCAAATGAGCAGTTCTTC. This gives the protein CASSLVAGAPNEQFF.

V gene TRBV9 combines with J gene TRBJ1-4; D ambiguous. Germline-derived CDR1 and CDR2 are SGDLS and YYNGEE. The V end lost 2 bases, the J end lost 7 bases, and 15 bases lay between the germline ends. The CDR3 extends over 15 amino acids. Here the CDR3 reads CASSVYAGESEKLFF. As DNA, the CDR3 is TGTGCCAGCAGCGTGTATGCCGGGGAGAGTGAAAAACTGTTTTTT.

This clone was recorded only once. The chain combines TRBV27 with TRBJ2-7, with D maybe TRBD1 (6 bases). The germline V and J ends were trimmed by 5 bases and 3 bases, with 14 bases remaining between them. This CDR3 contains 14 residues. Germline loops: CDR1 MNHEY, CDR2 SMNVEV (reference sequence). CDR3 coding DNA: TGTGCCAGCAGTGACGCCGGGACAAACTACGAGCAGTACTTC. Amino acids: CASSDAGTNYEQYF.

The chain joins TRBV9 to TRBJ2-7; TRBD2 agrees at 7 bases. V shed 3 bases and J 2 bases; nucleotides not matched to a gene: 5. The CDR3 sequence is 14 residues long. From germline, CDR1 is SGDLS and CDR2 YYNGEE. As DNA, the CDR3 is TGTGCCAGCAGCGCCGGGGGAGGGACCTACGAGCAGTACTTC. Translating it yields CASSAGGGTYEQYF.

On this clone itself: This specimen includes other DNA sequences encoding the same CDR3. The chain links TRBV5-1 to TRBJ2-1; D is possibly TRBD2 (5 bases). Germline values: CDR1 SGHRS, CDR2 YFSETQ. V gave up 2 bases and J gave up 3 bases, with 12 bases separating them. The CDR3 totals 15 residues. The CDR3 DNA sequence: TGCGCCAGCAGCTTAGCTCCCGGGATCTACAATGAGCAGTTCTTC. The encoded protein is CASSLAPGIYNEQFF.

This clone was seen a few times. The chain is built from TRBV6-1 and TRBJ2-5; TRBD2 matches 12 bases. The CDR3 runs to 15 residues. J gave up 2 bases and V 2 bases, and 0 bases lay outside the gene matches. Germline values: CDR1 MNHNS, CDR2 SASEGT. Here the CDR3 reads CASSELAGGQETQYF. The CDR3 coding sequence is TGTGCCAGCAGTGAACTAGCGGGGGGGCAAGAGACCCAGTACTTC.